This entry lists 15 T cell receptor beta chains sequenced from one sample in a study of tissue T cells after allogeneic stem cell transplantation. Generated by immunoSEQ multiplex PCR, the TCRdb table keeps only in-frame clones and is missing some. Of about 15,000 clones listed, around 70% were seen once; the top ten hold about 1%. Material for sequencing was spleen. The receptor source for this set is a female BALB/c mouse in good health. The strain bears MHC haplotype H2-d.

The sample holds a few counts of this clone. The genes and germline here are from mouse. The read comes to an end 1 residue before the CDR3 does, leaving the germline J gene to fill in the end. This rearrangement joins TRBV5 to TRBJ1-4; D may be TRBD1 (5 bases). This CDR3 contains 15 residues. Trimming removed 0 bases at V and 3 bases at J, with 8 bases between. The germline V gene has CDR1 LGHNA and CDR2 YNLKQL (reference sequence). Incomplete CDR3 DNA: TGTGCCAGCAGCCAAGAAAGGGGTCCCAACGAAAGATTATTT. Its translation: CASSQERGPNERLF. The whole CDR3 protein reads CASSQERGPNERLFF.

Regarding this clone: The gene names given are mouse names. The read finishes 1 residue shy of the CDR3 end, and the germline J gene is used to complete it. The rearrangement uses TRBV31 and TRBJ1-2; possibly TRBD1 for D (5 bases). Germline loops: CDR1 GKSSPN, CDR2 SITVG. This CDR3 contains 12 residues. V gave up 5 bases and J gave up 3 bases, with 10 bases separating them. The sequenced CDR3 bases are TGTGCCTGGGGCAGGGAGGACTCCGACTACACC. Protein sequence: CAWGREDSDYT. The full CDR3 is CAWGREDSDYTF.

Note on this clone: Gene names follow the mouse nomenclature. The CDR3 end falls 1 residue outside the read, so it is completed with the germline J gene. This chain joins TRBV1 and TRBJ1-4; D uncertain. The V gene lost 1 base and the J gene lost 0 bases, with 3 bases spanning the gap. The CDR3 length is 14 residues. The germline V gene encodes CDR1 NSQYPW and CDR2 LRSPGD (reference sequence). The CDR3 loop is CTCSAAVSNERLFF. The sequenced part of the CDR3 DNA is TGCACCTGCAGTGCAGCAGTTTCCAACGAAAGATTATTT.

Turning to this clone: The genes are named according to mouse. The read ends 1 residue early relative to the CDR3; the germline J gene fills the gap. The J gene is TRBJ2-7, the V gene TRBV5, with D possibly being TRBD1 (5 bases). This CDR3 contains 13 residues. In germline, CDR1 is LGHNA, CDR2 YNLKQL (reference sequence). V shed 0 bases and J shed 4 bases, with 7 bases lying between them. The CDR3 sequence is CASSQDEGYEQYF. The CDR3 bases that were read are TGTGCCAGCAGCCAAGATGAGGGGTATGAACAGTAC.

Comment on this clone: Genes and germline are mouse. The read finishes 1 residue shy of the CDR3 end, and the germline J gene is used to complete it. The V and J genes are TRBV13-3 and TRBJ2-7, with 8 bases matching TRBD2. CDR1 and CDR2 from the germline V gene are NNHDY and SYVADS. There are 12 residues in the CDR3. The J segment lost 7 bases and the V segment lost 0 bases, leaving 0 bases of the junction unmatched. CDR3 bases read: TGTGCCAGCAGTGATGGGACTGGGGAACAGTAC. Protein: CASSDGTGEQY. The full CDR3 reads CASSDGTGEQYF.

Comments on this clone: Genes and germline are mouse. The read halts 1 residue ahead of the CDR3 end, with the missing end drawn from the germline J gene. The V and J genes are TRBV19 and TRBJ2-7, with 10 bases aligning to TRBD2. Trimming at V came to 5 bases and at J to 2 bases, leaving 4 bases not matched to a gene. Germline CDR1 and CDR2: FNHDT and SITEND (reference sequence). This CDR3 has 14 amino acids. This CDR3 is CASSMTGGTYEQYF. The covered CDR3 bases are TGTGCCAGCAGCATGACTGGGGGGACCTATGAACAGTAC. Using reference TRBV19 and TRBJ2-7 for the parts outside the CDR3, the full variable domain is GGIITQTPKFLIGQEGQKLTLKCQQNFNHDTMYWYRQDSGKGLRLIYYSITENDLQKGDLSEGYDASREKKSSFSLTVTSAQKNEMAVFLCASSMTGGTYEQYFGPGTRLTVL.

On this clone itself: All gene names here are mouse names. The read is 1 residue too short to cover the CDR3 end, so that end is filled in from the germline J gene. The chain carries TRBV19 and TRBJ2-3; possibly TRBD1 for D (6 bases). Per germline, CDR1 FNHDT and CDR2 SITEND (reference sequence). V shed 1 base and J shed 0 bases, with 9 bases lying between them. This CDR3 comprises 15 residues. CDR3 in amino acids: CASSISGASAETLYF. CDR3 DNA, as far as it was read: TGTGCCAGCAGTATATCAGGGGCTAGTGCAGAAACGCTGTAT.

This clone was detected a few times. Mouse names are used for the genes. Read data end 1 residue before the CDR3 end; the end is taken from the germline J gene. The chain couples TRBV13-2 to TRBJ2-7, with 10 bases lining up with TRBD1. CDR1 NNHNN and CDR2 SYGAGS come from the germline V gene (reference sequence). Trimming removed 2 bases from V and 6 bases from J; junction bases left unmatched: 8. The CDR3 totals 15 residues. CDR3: CASGDRGTGVFEQYF. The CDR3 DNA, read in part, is TGTGCCAGCGGTGACCGAGGGACAGGGGTATTTGAACAGTAC.

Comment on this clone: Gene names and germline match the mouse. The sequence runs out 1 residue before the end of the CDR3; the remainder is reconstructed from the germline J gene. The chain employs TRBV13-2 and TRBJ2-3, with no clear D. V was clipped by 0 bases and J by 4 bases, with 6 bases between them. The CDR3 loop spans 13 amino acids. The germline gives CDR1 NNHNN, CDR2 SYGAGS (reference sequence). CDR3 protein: CASGDAGTETLYF. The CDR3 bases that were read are TGTGCCAGCGGTGATGCCGGGACAGAAACGCTGTAT.

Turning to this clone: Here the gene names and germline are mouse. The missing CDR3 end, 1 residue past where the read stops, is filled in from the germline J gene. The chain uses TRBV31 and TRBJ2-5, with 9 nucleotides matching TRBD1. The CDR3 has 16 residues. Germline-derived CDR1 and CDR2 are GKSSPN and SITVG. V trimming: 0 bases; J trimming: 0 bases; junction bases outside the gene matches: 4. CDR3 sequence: CAWSLGTGPNQDTQYF. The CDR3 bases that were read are TGTGCCTGGAGTCTGGGGACAGGGCCTAACCAAGACACCCAGTAC. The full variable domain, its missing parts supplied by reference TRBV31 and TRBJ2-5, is AQTIHQWPVAEIKAVGSPLSLGCTIKGKSSPNLYWYWQATGGTLQQLFYSITVGQVESVVQLNLSASRPKDDQFILSTEKLLLSHSGFYLCAWSLGTGPNQDTQYFGPGTRLLVL.

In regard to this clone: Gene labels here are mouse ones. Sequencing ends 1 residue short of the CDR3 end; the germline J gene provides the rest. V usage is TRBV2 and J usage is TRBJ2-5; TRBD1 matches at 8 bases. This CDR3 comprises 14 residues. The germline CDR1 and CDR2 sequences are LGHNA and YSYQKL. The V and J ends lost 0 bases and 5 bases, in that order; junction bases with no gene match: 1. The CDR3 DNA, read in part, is TGTGCCAGCAGCCAAGACAGGGGGCGAGACACCCAGTAC. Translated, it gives CASSQDRGRDTQY. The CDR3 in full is CASSQDRGRDTQYF. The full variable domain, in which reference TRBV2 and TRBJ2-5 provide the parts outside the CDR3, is DPKIIQKPKYLVAVTGSEKILICEQYLGHNAMYWYRQSAKKPLEFMFSYSYQKLMDNQTASSRFQPQSSKKNHLDLQITALKPDDSATYFCASSQDRGRDTQYFGPGTRLLVL.

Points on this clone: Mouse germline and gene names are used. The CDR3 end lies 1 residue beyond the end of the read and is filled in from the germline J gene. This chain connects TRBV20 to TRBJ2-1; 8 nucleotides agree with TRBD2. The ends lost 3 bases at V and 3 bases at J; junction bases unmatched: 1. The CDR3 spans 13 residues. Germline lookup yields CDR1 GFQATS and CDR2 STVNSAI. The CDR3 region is CGASTGGYAEQFF. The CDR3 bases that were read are TGTGGTGCTAGCACTGGGGGCTATGCTGAGCAGTTC.

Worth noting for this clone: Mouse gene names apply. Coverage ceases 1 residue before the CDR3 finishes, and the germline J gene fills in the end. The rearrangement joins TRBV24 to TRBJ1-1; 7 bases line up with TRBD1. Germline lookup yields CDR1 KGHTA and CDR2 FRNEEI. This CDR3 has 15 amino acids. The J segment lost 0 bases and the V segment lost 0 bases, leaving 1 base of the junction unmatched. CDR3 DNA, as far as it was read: TGTGCCAGCAGTCTGTATGACAGGGCAAACACAGAAGTCTTC. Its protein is CASSLYDRANTEVF. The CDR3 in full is CASSLYDRANTEVFF.

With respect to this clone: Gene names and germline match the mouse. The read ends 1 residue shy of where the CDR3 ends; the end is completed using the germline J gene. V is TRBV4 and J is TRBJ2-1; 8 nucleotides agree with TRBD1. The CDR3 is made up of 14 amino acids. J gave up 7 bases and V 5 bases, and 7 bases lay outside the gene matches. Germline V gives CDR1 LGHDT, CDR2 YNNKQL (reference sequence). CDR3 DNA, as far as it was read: TGTGCCAGCAGCCCGAACAGGGGGAGAGCTGAGCAGTTC. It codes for CASSPNRGRAEQF. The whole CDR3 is CASSPNRGRAEQFF.

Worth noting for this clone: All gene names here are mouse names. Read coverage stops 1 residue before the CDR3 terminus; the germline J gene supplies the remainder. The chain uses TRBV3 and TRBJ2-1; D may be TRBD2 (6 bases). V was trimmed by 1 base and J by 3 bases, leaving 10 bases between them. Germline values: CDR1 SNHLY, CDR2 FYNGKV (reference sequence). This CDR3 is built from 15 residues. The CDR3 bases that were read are TGTGCCAGCAGCTTAGTGGGGGAGGTCTATGCTGAGCAGTTC. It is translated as CASSLVGEVYAEQF. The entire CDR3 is CASSLVGEVYAEQFF.